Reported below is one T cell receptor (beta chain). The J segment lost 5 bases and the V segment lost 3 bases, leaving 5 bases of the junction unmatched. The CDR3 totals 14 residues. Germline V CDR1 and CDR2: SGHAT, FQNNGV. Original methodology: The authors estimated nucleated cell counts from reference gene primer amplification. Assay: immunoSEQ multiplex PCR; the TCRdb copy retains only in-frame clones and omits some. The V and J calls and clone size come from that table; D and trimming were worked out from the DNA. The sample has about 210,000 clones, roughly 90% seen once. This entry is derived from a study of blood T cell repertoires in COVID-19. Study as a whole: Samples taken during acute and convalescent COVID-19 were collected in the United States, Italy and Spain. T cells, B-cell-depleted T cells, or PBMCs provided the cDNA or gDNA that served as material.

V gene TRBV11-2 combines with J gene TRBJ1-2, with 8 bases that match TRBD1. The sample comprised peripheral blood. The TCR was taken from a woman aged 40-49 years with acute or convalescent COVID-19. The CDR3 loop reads CASSFGDRRYGYTF. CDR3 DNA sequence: TGTGCCAGCAGCTTTGGGGACAGGAGGTATGGCTACACCTTC.